The present entry profiles one TCR beta chain with its context. Its specificity is not known. The data were taken from a study of T cells in Graves' hyperthyroidism and ophthalmopathy. Overall study: Peripheral blood was drawn at first diagnosis, prior to all treatment.

J was trimmed by 5 bases and V by 6 bases; bases with no gene match: 12. The germline CDR1 and CDR2 sequences are DFQATT and SNEGSKA (reference sequence). There are 14 residues in the CDR3. Exclusion followed for patients with uncontrolled infection, other autoimmune disease, pregnancy or lactation. Using over 8.5 ml of fresh peripheral blood, PBMCs were prepared. Findings and caveats of the study: Blood shared most expanded thyroid clonotypes above 0.001.

Amplification of TCR beta CDR3 regions was performed using RNA transcripts as template. HTBI primers were used for first-round RT-PCR of the TCR CDR3. TCRdb independently ran MiXCR on the multiplex PCR reads; one entry per CDR3 protein. The data hold a few hundred thousand distinct CDR3 sequences, with more than 11% observed a single time. The chain uses TRBV20-1 and TRBJ2-7; 8 bases are shared with TRBD1. The sample taken for sequencing was blood. This clonotype was obtained from a woman aged 30 to 39 with Graves' hyperthyroidism that later progressed to Graves' ophthalmopathy. The CDR3 spells CSATLPGGRNEQYF. DNA of the CDR3: TGCAGTGCCACACTCCCAGGGGGCAGGAACGAGCAGTACTTC.